This entry is about one T cell receptor (beta chain). The CDR3 is 17 residues long. V lost 3 bases and J lost 2; bases outside the gene matches: 10. Germline V gene sequence: CDR1 SNHLY, CDR2 FYNNEI. The data were taken from a study of beta chain features in type 1 diabetes. The entirety of the isolated RNA underwent reverse transcription, so expressed TCRB transcripts were sequenced. TCRdb's table, derived via immunoSEQ multiplex PCR, lists solely in-frame clones and lacks some. Of about 300,000 clones listed, under 8.5% are singletons. The receptor was derived from a woman aged 18-29 years in good health. J is TRBJ2-3 and V is TRBV2; 8 bases match TRBD2. Sequenced input: central memory CD4+ T cells from blood. The DNA for the CDR3 is TGTGCCAGCAGTGAGGACGGGCTAGCGGGCCCCACAGATACGCAGTATTTT. It is translated as CASSEDGLAGPTDTQYF.